This TCR beta chain came from a study of T cells in tumors after PD-1 blockade. Genomic DNA template from tumor biopsies or peripheral blood, roughly 616 ng to 6,004 ng input. Between the trimmed V and J ends, which lost 0 bases and 4 bases, there was a span of 12 bases. The germline CDR1 and CDR2 sequences are GTSNPN and SVGIG (reference sequence). This CDR3 spans 14 amino acids. Data came from immunoSEQ multiplex PCR; TCRdb stores just in-frame clones and leaves some out. The sample lists around 34,000 clones; 70% to 75% were seen once. The rearrangement joins TRBV30 to TRBJ1-2; D is unclear. Material: PBMCs, obtained after anti-PD-1 treatment. The sequence came from a human donor with basal cell carcinoma. CDR3 sequence reads: CAWSVQGSSYGYTF. The CDR3 coding sequence is TGTGCCTGGAGTGTCCAAGGGAGCTCCTATGGCTACACCTTC.